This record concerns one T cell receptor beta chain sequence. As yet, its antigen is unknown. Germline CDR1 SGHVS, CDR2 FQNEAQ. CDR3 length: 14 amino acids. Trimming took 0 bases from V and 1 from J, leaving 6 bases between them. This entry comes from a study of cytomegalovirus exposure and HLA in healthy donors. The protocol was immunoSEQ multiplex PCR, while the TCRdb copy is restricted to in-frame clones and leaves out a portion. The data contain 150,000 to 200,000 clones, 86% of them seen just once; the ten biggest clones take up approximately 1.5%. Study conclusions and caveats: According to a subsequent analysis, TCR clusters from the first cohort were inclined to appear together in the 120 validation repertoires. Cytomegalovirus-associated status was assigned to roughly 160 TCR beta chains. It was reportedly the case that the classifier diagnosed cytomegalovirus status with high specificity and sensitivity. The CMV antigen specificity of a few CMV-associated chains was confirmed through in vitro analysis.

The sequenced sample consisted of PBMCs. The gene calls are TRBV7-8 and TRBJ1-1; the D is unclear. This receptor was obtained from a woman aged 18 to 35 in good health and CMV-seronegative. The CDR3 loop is CASSLAQTNTEAFF. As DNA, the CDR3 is TGTGCCAGCAGCTTAGCACAAACGAACACTGAAGCTTTCTTT.